These 4 T cell receptor beta chains were all obtained from the same sample, sequenced in a study of cytomegalovirus exposure and HLA in healthy donors. PCR employed 60 Vbeta and 13 Jbeta primers. Produced via immunoSEQ multiplex PCR; TCRdb's table is partial and in-frame only. The data show about 63,000 clones, with 80% to 90% seen just once and 12% held by the top ten. Sequencing was carried out using PBMCs. The receptors were gathered from a woman aged 30 to 39 in good health and CMV-seropositive.

DNA of the CDR3: TGTGCCAGCAGCTTAGCAGGGGTAGATGAGCAGTTCTTC. Protein product: CASSLAGVDEQFF. J is TRBJ2-1 and V is TRBV7-2, with D tentatively TRBD1 (5 bases). The V gene lost 0 bases and the J gene lost 8 bases, with 8 bases spanning the gap. CDR3 size: 13 residues. Germline V CDR1 and CDR2: SGHTA, FQGNSA.

The chain links TRBV7-3 to TRBJ2-3, with 8 positions matching TRBD2. CDR3 length: 15 amino acids. The junction had 4 bases not matched to a gene; V was cut back by 2 bases and J by 3 bases. Per germline, CDR1 SGHTA and CDR2 FQGTGA. CDR3 amino acids: CASSLSGGWTDTQYF. The CDR3 region has the DNA TGTGCCAGCAGCTTATCGGGGGGGTGGACAGATACGCAGTATTTT.

The chain has TRBV2 and TRBJ1-1, with D unresolved. The CDR3 is 13 amino acids. Germline V CDR1 and CDR2: SNHLY, FYNNEI. Trimming took off 11 bases at V and 7 bases at J, with 20 bases between the two ends. The CDR3 here is CADNEGEEGEAFF. CDR3 nucleotides: TGTGCCGACAACGAGGGCGAAGAAGGTGAAGCTTTCTTT.

The gene calls are TRBV18 and TRBJ2-3, with a tentative D call TRBD2 (6 bases). The CDR3 has 11 amino acids. Germline V lookup: CDR1 KGHSH, CDR2 LQKENI. Trimming took off 6 bases at V and 11 bases at J, with 12 bases between the two ends. Written as DNA, the CDR3 is TGTGCCAGCTCGCGGGAATCCCGGCAGTATTTT. It is translated as CASSRESRQYF.